The 21 T cell receptor beta chains below all came from one sample that was sequenced in a study of T cells after posttransplantation cyclophosphamide. Sequenced by immunoSEQ multiplex PCR; TCRdb stores in-frame clones only, minus some. The sample shows 23,000 or so clones, no singletons; the ten largest hold roughly 6.6%. The sequenced material came from PBMCs. These receptors were taken from an older woman in good health, CMV-negative, and a related stem cell transplant donor.

This clone occurred many times. This rearrangement joins TRBV6-1 to TRBJ1-2, with a possible D match to TRBD1 (5 bases). This CDR3 region has 13 residues. Per the germline V gene, CDR1 is MNHNS and CDR2 is SASEGT. Trimming stripped 4 bases from V and 3 bases from J, with 9 bases between. CDR3 sequence (DNA): TGTGCCAGCAGTGTCAGGGCGGACTATGGCTACACCTTC. Translation gives CASSVRADYGYTF.

This clone was counted only a few times. The rearrangement uses TRBV4-2 and TRBJ2-1; 10 bases align to TRBD2. The V gene's germline CDR1 is LGHNA and CDR2 YNFKEQ. V shed 1 base and J 7 bases; nucleotides not matched to a gene: 7. The CDR3 extends over 16 amino acids. The DNA of the CDR3 is TGTGCCAGCAGCCAAGGAGCGGGAGGGCCGGGGAATGAGCAGTTCTTC. Translated, it gives CASSQGAGGPGNEQFF.

This clone has a count of ten or more. The chain has TRBV10-3 and TRBJ1-4, with 8 nucleotides matching TRBD1. V lost 4 bases, J lost 8 bases, and 6 bases stayed unmatched. CDR1 is ENHRY and CDR2 is SYGVKD in the germline V gene. This CDR3 comprises 14 residues. The DNA for the CDR3 is TGTGCCATCAGTGCAGCACAGGGGGGCGAAAAACTGTTTTTT. It translates to CAISAAQGGEKLFF.

The rearrangement uses TRBV28 and TRBJ2-1; 10 bases are shared with TRBD1. The germline gives CDR1 MDHEN, CDR2 SYDVKM. V was clipped by 5 bases and J by 7 bases; unmatched bases: 5. The CDR3 consists of 14 residues. The CDR3 sequence: CASSATGGVNEQFF. DNA for the CDR3: TGTGCCAGCAGTGCGACAGGGGGCGTTAATGAGCAGTTCTTC.

This clone was picked up many times. This rearrangement joins TRBV19 to TRBJ2-6, with a tentative D call TRBD1 (6 bases). The CDR3 consists of 17 residues. Germline CDR1 and CDR2: LNHDA and SQIVND (reference sequence). V lost 7 bases to trimming and J lost 0 bases, with 16 bases between them. The CDR3 is CASKPTGGFSGANVLTF. Written as DNA, the CDR3 is TGTGCCAGTAAGCCGACAGGAGGCTTCTCTGGGGCCAACGTCCTGACTTTC. Complete variable domain (other parts from reference TRBV19 and TRBJ2-6): DGGITQSPKYLFRKEGQNVTLSCEQNLNHDAMYWYRQDPGQGLRLIYYSQIVNDFQKGDIAEGYSVSREKKESFPLTVTSAQKNPTAFYLCASKPTGGFSGANVLTFGAGSRLTVL.

Ten or more counts support this clone. The V call is TRBV6-5, the J call TRBJ1-2, with D uncertain. Germline V gives CDR1 MNHEY, CDR2 SVGAGI. V lost 2 bases and J lost 7, with 8 bases in between. This CDR3 is built from 12 residues. CDR3 coding DNA: TGTGCCAGCAGTTACGCGGGGAGTGGCTACACCTTC. This sequence encodes CASSYAGSGYTF.

Many counts were recorded for this clone. V usage is TRBV18 and J usage is TRBJ2-2, with 9 positions matching TRBD1. This CDR3 spans 18 amino acids. V shed 1 base, J shed 6 bases, and the junction held 12 bases outside the gene matches. Per germline, CDR1 KGHSH and CDR2 LQKENI. The CDR3 DNA reads as TGTGCCAGCTCACCACTTCCCTGGACAGGGGTATGGGCCGGGGAGCTGTTTTTT. It yields the protein CASSPLPWTGVWAGELFF.

This clone was seen at least ten times. The chain combines TRBV19 with TRBJ2-2; tentative D call: TRBD1 (5 bases). V was shortened by 5 bases and J by 4 bases, with 17 bases between the two germline ends. Germline values: CDR1 LNHDA, CDR2 SQIVND (reference sequence). The length of the CDR3 is 16 residues. CDR3 sequence (DNA): TGTGCCAGTAGTCCCAGCAGGGTATTTGGCACCGGGGAGCTGTTTTTT. Protein sequence: CASSPSRVFGTGELFF.

The chain is built from TRBV9 and TRBJ2-5; 9 bases map to TRBD1. With 2 bases clipped from V and 2 bases from J, the junction kept 7 bases outside the gene matches. The CDR3 length is 16 residues. Germline V gene sequence: CDR1 SGDLS, CDR2 YYNGEE. The CDR3 loop reads CASSVWGQGKQETQYF. For the CDR3, the DNA is TGTGCCAGCAGCGTTTGGGGACAGGGAAAGCAAGAGACCCAGTACTTC.

This clone was detected many times. The chain has TRBV6-1 and TRBJ1-6; D is ambiguous. The CDR3 consists of 14 residues. V dropped 4 bases and J dropped 10 bases, with 14 bases sitting between them. Germline CDR1 reads MNHNS; CDR2 reads SASEGT. The CDR3 spells CASSGLSPPSPLHF. Here the CDR3 DNA reads TGTGCCAGCAGTGGACTTTCGCCACCCTCACCCCTCCACTTT.

At least ten counts were recorded for this clone. The V and J genes are TRBV28 and TRBJ1-3, with TRBD1 matching over 9 bases. This CDR3 is built from 15 residues. V lost 5 bases, J lost 4 bases, and 6 bases stayed unmatched. Germline V lookup: CDR1 MDHEN, CDR2 SYDVKM. The DNA of the CDR3 is TGTGCCAGCAGTCCCACAGGGGGCGCGGGAAACACCATATATTTT. This gives the protein CASSPTGGAGNTIYF. Based on the CDR3 plus reference TRBV28 and TRBJ1-3, the full variable domain is DVKVTQSSRYLVKRTGEKVFLECVQDMDHENMFWYRQDPGLGLRLIYFSYDVKMKEKGDIPEGYSVSREKKERFSLILESASTNQTSMYLCASSPTGGAGNTIYFGEGSWLTVV.

The sample holds a few counts of this clone. The gene calls are TRBV9 and TRBJ2-3; the match to TRBD2 covers 7 bases. The V gene end was trimmed by 0 bases and the J gene end by 4 bases; junction bases not matched to a gene: 20. Germline-derived CDR1 and CDR2 are SGDLS and YYNGEE. The CDR3 sequence is 20 residues long. CDR3 nucleotides: TGTGCCAGCAGCGTAGATGCCCGTCCCGGGCGGGAGTCGTGGCCAGATACGCAGTATTTT. Amino acids: CASSVDARPGRESWPDTQYF.

This clone was counted ten times or more. The chain has TRBV5-4 and TRBJ2-5; D possibly corresponds to TRBD2 (5 bases). Germline CDR1 SGHNT, CDR2 YYREEE (reference sequence). Trimming removed 2 bases at V and 5 bases at J, with 10 bases between. This CDR3 contains 13 residues. The CDR3, as DNA: TGTGCCAGCAGCTTCGGACTGGGGGAGACCCAGTACTTC. It yields the protein CASSFGLGETQYF.

This clone has at least ten counts. The chain combines TRBV28 with TRBJ1-6; a weak D match, TRBD1 (5 bases). Germline loops: CDR1 MDHEN, CDR2 SYDVKM. CDR3 length equals 14 residues. Trimming took 6 bases from V and 3 from J, leaving 9 bases between them. This CDR3 reads CASRGLRYNSPLHF. The CDR3 DNA sequence: TGTGCCAGCAGGGGACTTCGCTATAATTCACCCCTCCACTTT.

This clone was counted ten times or more. The V call is TRBV9, the J call TRBJ2-1; D is unclear. The V and J ends lost 0 bases and 8 bases respectively, with 6 bases between them. CDR1 is SGDLS, CDR2 YYNGEE, per germline. The CDR3 has 12 amino acids. The CDR3 loop reads CASSVGTYEQFF. The CDR3 region has the DNA TGTGCCAGCAGCGTAGGCACATATGAGCAGTTCTTC.

This clone was seen at least ten times. The rearrangement joins TRBV5-5 to TRBJ2-5, with 8 bases that match TRBD1. CDR1 is SGHKS and CDR2 is YYEKEE in the germline V gene (reference sequence). The CDR3 covers 16 residues. V was clipped by 4 bases and J by 2 bases; unmatched bases: 10. DNA of the CDR3: TGTGCCAGCAGCCCCCGGGCAGGGGGCGGACAAGAGACCCAGTACTTC. Protein sequence: CASSPRAGGGQETQYF.

This clone was found many times. V gene TRBV6-5 combines with J gene TRBJ1-1; the D gene is possibly TRBD1 (6 bases). V was trimmed by 6 bases and J by 3 bases, leaving 14 bases between them. CDR1 is MNHEY and CDR2 is SVGAGI in the germline V gene. CDR3 length equals 14 residues. CDR3 loop: CASRRAHRDTEAFF. CDR3 nucleotides: TGTGCCAGCAGGCGCGCCCACAGGGACACTGAAGCTTTCTTT.

There are many counts of this clone. The rearrangement links TRBV5-1 to TRBJ1-6; D may be TRBD1 (5 bases). The CDR3 sequence is 12 residues long. From germline, CDR1 is SGHRS and CDR2 YFSETQ. V was cut by 3 bases and J by 12 bases, with 10 bases left in between. This CDR3 is CASSWDLGPLHF. In nucleotides, the CDR3 is TGCGCCAGCAGCTGGGACTTAGGACCCCTCCACTTT.

This clone has ten or more counts. V and J are TRBV5-1 and TRBJ1-2; D unclear. This CDR3 is 13 amino acids long. Trimming took off 5 bases at V and 2 bases at J, with 10 bases between the two ends. Germline V gene lookup returns CDR1 SGHRS and CDR2 YFSETQ. CDR3: CASRQSGNYGYTF. The CDR3 bases are TGCGCCAGCAGGCAGTCAGGAAACTATGGCTACACCTTC. Variable domain in full (rest from reference TRBV5-1 and TRBJ1-2): KAGVTQTPRYLIKTRGQQVTLSCSPISGHRSVSWYQQTPGQGLQFLFEYFSETQRNKGNFPGRFSGRQFSNSRSEMNVSTLELGDSALYLCASRQSGNYGYTFGSGTRLTVV.

This clone was picked up many times. This chain connects TRBV28 to TRBJ1-1, with D hard to call. Germline loops: CDR1 MDHEN, CDR2 SYDVKM. The V and J ends lost 5 bases and 2 bases respectively, with 12 bases between them. CDR3 length: 14 amino acids. The CDR3 DNA is TGTGCCAGCAGTGTCTACGGGAAAAACACTGAAGCTTTCTTT. It specifies CASSVYGKNTEAFF.

This clone appeared many times. The V and J genes are TRBV7-9 and TRBJ1-2; tentatively, D is TRBD1 (6 bases). The germline CDR1 and CDR2 sequences are SEHNR and FQNEAQ (reference sequence). V was clipped by 6 bases and J by 6 bases, with 14 bases between them. This CDR3 has 13 residues. The DNA of the CDR3 is TGTGCCAGCAGAAGGGGGGGGGCGCATGGCTACACCTTC. This translates into CASRRGGAHGYTF.